This TCR beta chain was sequenced for a study of blood T cell repertoires in COVID-19. Overall study context: Spain, Italy and the United States supplied samples that represented acute and convalescent COVID-19. PBMCs, B-cell-depleted T cells, or T cells were the source of the cDNA or gDNA that made up the material.

V lost 3 bases and J 1 base, leaving 13 bases between the germline ends. Germline CDR1 and CDR2: SGHRS and YFSETQ. The length of the CDR3 is 15 residues. Per the study methods: Reference gene primer amplification in the assay estimated nucleated cell counts. Produced via immunoSEQ multiplex PCR; TCRdb's table is partial and in-frame only. The D gene and trimming were derived from the DNA, and the V and J assignments and clone size from that table. The table lists 250,000 to 350,000 clones, 89% of them singletons. The sequence derives from a woman aged 60-70 years with acute or convalescent COVID-19. The sequenced sample consisted of peripheral blood. The chain couples TRBV5-1 to TRBJ1-1, with TRBD1 as a possible D gene (6 bases). This chain's CDR3 is CASSWGQIENTEAFF. CDR3 bases: TGCGCCAGCAGCTGGGGACAAATTGAGAACACTGAAGCTTTCTTT.